The 5 T cell receptor beta chains in this list originate from one sample, sequenced in a study of cytomegalovirus exposure and HLA in healthy donors. 13 Jbeta primers and 60 Vbeta primers were used for the PCR. Profiled with immunoSEQ multiplex PCR; TCRdb holds only in-frame clones, not every one. The sample holds about 160,000 clones, more than 80% seen once. Sequenced input: PBMCs. These receptors came from a woman in her forties or fifties in good health and CMV-seronegative.

The chain recombines TRBV11-2 with TRBJ1-2; no firm D call. The V and J ends lost 3 bases and 8 bases respectively, with 13 bases between them. Germline CDR1 and CDR2: SGHAT and FQNNGV. The CDR3 is made up of 13 amino acids. CDR3 protein: CASSFNGIGGYTF. CDR3 sequence (DNA): TGTGCCAGCAGCTTCAACGGGATTGGGGGCTACACCTTC.

V is TRBV7-6 and J is TRBJ1-1, with D uncertain. The CDR3 contains 14 residues. V lost 6 bases, J lost 3 bases, and 14 bases lay in between. Germline V CDR1 and CDR2: SGHVS, FNYEAQ. DNA for the CDR3: TGTGCCAGCAGTCCTACGAGGGCGGACACTGAAGCTTTCTTT. Its translation: CASSPTRADTEAFF.

The chain links TRBV7-8 to TRBJ2-7; 10 nucleotides align to TRBD1. This CDR3 is 20 amino acids long. Germline-derived CDR1 and CDR2 are SGHVS and FQNEAQ. Losses at the gene ends were 4 bases for V and 1 base for J; bases not matched to a gene: 19. The CDR3 region has the DNA TGTGCCAGCAGCTATATGGGGGGGGACAGGGGCAGCTTTCCGTCCTACGAGCAGTACTTC. Its protein is CASSYMGGDRGSFPSYEQYF.

The chain couples TRBV7-8 to TRBJ2-5; no firm D call. Trimming took 5 bases from V and 5 from J, leaving 15 bases between them. The CDR3 totals 14 residues. CDR1 is SGHVS and CDR2 is FQNEAQ in the germline V gene. CDR3 region: CASSQAAGGETQYF. The CDR3 region has the DNA TGTGCCAGCAGCCAGGCAGCCGGTGGGGAGACCCAGTACTTC.

The chain couples TRBV7-9 to TRBJ2-2; 14 bases align to TRBD2. There are 18 residues in the CDR3. Germline trimming cut 4 bases from V and 6 bases from J; bases unmatched to any gene: 10. Germline-derived CDR1 and CDR2 are SEHNR and FQNEAQ (reference sequence). CDR3 coding DNA: TGTGCCAGCAGCTCCTCAGGACTAGCGGGGGGTCAATCCGGGGAGCTGTTTTTT. Translation gives CASSSSGLAGGQSGELFF.